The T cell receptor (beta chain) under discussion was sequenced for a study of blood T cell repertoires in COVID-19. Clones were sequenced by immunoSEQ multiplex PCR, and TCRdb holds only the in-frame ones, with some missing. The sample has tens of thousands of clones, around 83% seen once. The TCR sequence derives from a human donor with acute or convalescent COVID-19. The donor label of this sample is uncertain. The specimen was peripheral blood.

The CDR3 loop reads CASSLRRDGEQFF. The CDR3 DNA reads TGTGCCAGCAGCTTAAGGCGGGACGGGGAGCAGTTCTTC. The chain uses TRBV11-1 and TRBJ2-1; possible D gene TRBD2, 6 bases. This CDR3 region has 13 residues. V shed 2 bases and J shed 10 bases, with 12 bases lying between them. Germline V gene data show CDR1 as SGHAT and CDR2 as FQDESV (reference sequence).